This T cell receptor beta chain emerged from a study of shared clonotypes between healthy human individuals. Caucasian adults living in Nashville, Tennessee, provided all samples. Each PCR replicate from the sorted subsets contained about 200 ng DNA, which is about 31,000 T cell genomes. Some clones are missing from TCRdb's copy, which holds only in-frame ones; the method was immunoSEQ multiplex PCR. Altogether approximately 1,000,000 clones are present, about 84% being singletons, with the ten largest covering more than 0.5%. The CDR3 has 13 residues. From germline, CDR1 is SGHAT and CDR2 FQDESV (reference sequence). Deletions cut 5 bases from V and 6 bases from J, with 14 bases between.

The receptor was isolated from a man between 18 and 35 years old in good health. Some clones in this sample may be carry-over from other donors' samples. The V gene is TRBV11-1, the J gene TRBJ2-7, with D perhaps matching TRBD1 (5 bases). The material sequenced was memory CD4+ T cells from PBMCs. Noted subset: CD45RA-negative fraction. The CDR3 loop is CASSRLGRAEQYF. The CDR3 region has the DNA TGTGCCAGCAGCAGGTTGGGCAGGGCCGAGCAGTACTTC.